These 24 T cell receptor beta chains came from one sample sequenced in a study of T cell responses to AZD1222 COVID-19 vaccine. Clones were read by immunoSEQ multiplex PCR, and TCRdb kept only the in-frame ones, dropping some. The table has some 99,000 clones, around 87% seen once; the top ten hold roughly 4.4%. The sequences come from peripheral blood, collected 28 days after the second AZD1222 dose. These receptors came from an adult who received the AZD1222 COVID-19 vaccine.

V usage is TRBV4-3 and J usage is TRBJ2-7; unclear D gene. Germline lookup yields CDR1 LGHNA and CDR2 YSLEER. The CDR3 runs 15 residues. The V and J ends lost 2 bases and 5 bases respectively, with 16 bases between them. CDR3 DNA: TGCGCCAGCAGCCAAACCTTGGGTTTAAGCGACGAGCAGTACTTC. Protein product: CASSQTLGLSDEQYF.

The count of this clone is one. J is TRBJ2-1 and V is TRBV7-2; weak D call: TRBD2 (6 bases). The CDR3 length is 15 residues. Trimming took off 5 bases at V and 6 bases at J, with 17 bases between the two ends. Germline CDR1 is SGHTA and CDR2 is FQGNSA. This chain's CDR3 is CASSQMGLHPNEQFF. CDR3 nucleotides: TGTGCCAGCAGCCAGATGGGACTCCATCCCAATGAGCAGTTCTTC.

CDR3 nucleotides: TGTGCCAGCCGAGGTCACGAGCAGTACTTC. Residues: CASRGHEQYF. The chain links TRBV7-9 to TRBJ2-7, with unresolved D. Germline CDR1 and CDR2: SEHNR and FQNEAQ (reference sequence). CDR3 length equals 10 residues. V gave up 8 bases and J gave up 5 bases, with 7 bases separating them.

The chain carries TRBV6-2 or TRBV6-3 and TRBJ1-1; maybe TRBD1 (5 bases). V gave up 5 bases and J gave up 7 bases, with 11 bases separating them. The germline V gene encodes CDR1 MNHEY and CDR2 SVGEGT. This CDR3 is built from 12 residues. Written as DNA, the CDR3 is TGTGCCAGCAGTATAGGCACAGGTGAAGCTTTCTTT. Protein sequence: CASSIGTGEAFF.

This clone rates as medium-sized. CDR3 bases: TGCGCCAGCAGCTTGGATGTCTACACAAATACAGATACGCAGTATTTT. This translates into CASSLDVYTNTDTQYF. V gene TRBV5-1 combines with J gene TRBJ2-3; D not resolved. The CDR3 runs 16 residues. V was pared by 0 bases and J by 3 bases, with 14 bases between. In germline, CDR1 is SGHRS, CDR2 YFSETQ.

The chain couples TRBV28 to TRBJ1-1; possibly TRBD1 for D (5 bases). Germline CDR1 reads MDHEN; CDR2 reads SYDVKM. The CDR3 sequence is 14 residues long. V lost 5 bases and J 5 bases, leaving 15 bases between the germline ends. The CDR3 sequence: CASSPHGWGTEAFF. The CDR3 DNA reads TGTGCCAGCAGTCCACACGGGTGGGGGACTGAAGCTTTCTTT.

The rearrangement uses TRBV18 and TRBJ1-5, with 9 bases identical to TRBD1. Trimming took 4 bases from V and 12 from J; bases not matched to a gene: 10. Germline CDR1 is KGHSH and CDR2 is LQKENI. The CDR3 has 14 residues. The CDR3 DNA is TGTGCCAGCTCACGGGGGACAGGGATTCAGGTCCAGCATTTT. Protein product: CASSRGTGIQVQHF.

V and J are TRBV18 and TRBJ1-5; D gene uncertain. The CDR3 runs to 13 residues. Germline V gives CDR1 KGHSH, CDR2 LQKENI. Trimming cost V 2 bases and J 6 bases, with 8 bases left between them. This CDR3 is CASSPDQAQPQHF. The CDR3 nucleotides are TGTGCCAGCTCACCAGATCAAGCTCAGCCCCAGCATTTT.

The chain joins TRBV7-9 to TRBJ2-5; D gene ambiguous. This CDR3 is 14 amino acids long. Looked up from germline, CDR1 is SEHNR and CDR2 is FQNEAQ (reference sequence). With 1 base removed from V and 5 bases from J, the gap between germline ends came to 11 bases. The DNA of the CDR3 is TGTGCCAGCAGCTTAGACGTCCCGAAGGAGACCCAGTACTTC. Translation gives CASSLDVPKETQYF.

The chain joins TRBV27 to TRBJ1-2; a possible D gene is TRBD1 (6 bases). CDR3 size: 14 residues. Germline CDR1 MNHEY, CDR2 SMNVEV (reference sequence). V lost 8 bases, J lost 4 bases, and 17 bases lay in between. CDR3 in DNA: TGTGCCAGCGGGCTCATACAGGGAAGCTATGGCTACACCTTC. Translation gives CASGLIQGSYGYTF.

V usage is TRBV18 and J usage is TRBJ1-5; D is possibly TRBD1 (6 bases). V dropped 5 bases and J dropped 1 base, with 21 bases sitting between them. The germline gives CDR1 KGHSH, CDR2 LQKENI. The CDR3 totals 18 residues. For the CDR3, the DNA is TGTGCCAGCTCAAACACCGGGGCCCAGGGGTTAAGCAATCAGCCCCAGCATTTT. Translated: CASSNTGAQGLSNQPQHF.

The gene calls are TRBV6-2 or TRBV6-3 and TRBJ1-2; D possibly corresponds to TRBD1 (6 bases). Germline CDR1 is MNHEY and CDR2 is SVGEGT. The CDR3 runs to 13 residues. Between the trimmed V and J ends, which lost 2 bases and 6 bases, there was a span of 10 bases. CDR3: CASSYRGTNGYTF. CDR3 bases: TGTGCCAGCAGTTACCGGGGGACAAATGGCTACACCTTC.

This chain connects TRBV9 to TRBJ1-5; D might be TRBD1 (5 bases). The CDR3 totals 14 residues. V was shortened by 4 bases and J by 9 bases, with 17 bases between the two germline ends. CDR1 and CDR2 (germline): SGDLS, YYNGEE. The CDR3 bases are TGTGCCAGCAGCCTAACTGCGGGGGGAGGGCCCCAGCATTTT. Protein sequence: CASSLTAGGGPQHF.

About this clone itself: Other DNA variants within this sample encode the same CDR3. The rearrangement joins TRBV7-9 to TRBJ2-1, with unresolved D. The CDR3 contains 14 residues. Germline V gene lookup returns CDR1 SEHNR and CDR2 FQNEAQ (reference sequence). The ends were cut back, 0 bases at V and 3 bases at J, with 6 bases in the middle. Written as DNA, the CDR3 is TGTGCCAGCAGCTTAGCGGGCAGCTACAATGAGCAGTTCTTC. Translating gives CASSLAGSYNEQFF.

V is TRBV6-5 and J is TRBJ2-1; TRBD1 is a possible D gene (5 bases). Trimming removed 0 bases from V and 5 bases from J, with 14 bases in between. The CDR3 runs to 16 residues. CDR1 is MNHEY and CDR2 is SVGAGI in the germline V gene. The DNA of the CDR3 is TGTGCCAGCAGTTACTCTTGGAGACTGACAGACAATGAGCAGTTCTTC. The encoded protein is CASSYSWRLTDNEQFF.

The chain recombines TRBV5-6 with TRBJ2-2; tentative D call: TRBD2 (6 bases). Germline-derived CDR1 and CDR2 are SGHDT and YYEEEE. Trimming stripped 0 bases from V and 13 bases from J, with 16 bases between. This CDR3 has 14 amino acids. The CDR3 bases are TGTGCCAGCAGCTTGGAGCGGGTCAGGGAAAGGCTGTTTTTT. Translated, it gives CASSLERVRERLFF.

The J gene is TRBJ1-5, the V gene TRBV6-6; 8 nucleotides match TRBD1. The junction had 7 bases not matched to a gene; V was cut back by 6 bases and J by 3 bases. The CDR3 is 15 amino acids. Germline values: CDR1 MNHNY, CDR2 SVGAGI (reference sequence). CDR3 sequence (DNA): TGTGCCAGCAGCCCGGGACAGGCCCTCAATCAGCCCCAGCATTTT. This codes for CASSPGQALNQPQHF.

The CDR3 spells CASSEPAGTSVYYEQYF. As DNA, the CDR3 is TGTGCCAGCAGTGAGCCCGCCGGGACTAGCGTTTACTACGAGCAGTACTTC. The V gene is TRBV28, the J gene TRBJ2-7, with TRBD2 matching 10 bases. The germline CDR1 and CDR2 sequences are MDHEN and SYDVKM. The V and J ends lost 5 bases and 3 bases, in that order; junction bases with no gene match: 13. There are 17 residues in the CDR3. The full variable domain, completed using reference TRBV28 and TRBJ2-7, is DVKVTQSSRYLVKRTGEKVFLECVQDMDHENMFWYRQDPGLGLRLIYFSYDVKMKEKGDIPEGYSVSREKKERFSLILESASTNQTSMYLCASSEPAGTSVYYEQYFGPGTRLTVT.

This clone is a singleton in its sample. The V call is TRBV4-1, the J call TRBJ1-5, with no clear D. Germline V gene data show CDR1 as MGHRA and CDR2 as YSYEKL. The CDR3 spans 15 residues. V was pared by 1 base and J by 6 bases, with 13 bases between. The CDR3 nucleotides read TGCGCCAGCAGCCAAGCGGGGATCGAGGGTCAGCCCCAGCATTTT. It yields the protein CASSQAGIEGQPQHF.

The chain employs TRBV4-1 and TRBJ1-3; maybe TRBD1 (5 bases). The CDR3 contains 15 residues. Trimming stripped 0 bases from V and 2 bases from J, with 8 bases between. Germline V gene lookup returns CDR1 MGHRA and CDR2 YSYEKL. The CDR3 spells CASSQDPGTGNTIYF. The CDR3 DNA sequence: TGCGCCAGCAGCCAAGATCCAGGGACTGGAAACACCATATATTTT.

J is TRBJ2-2 and V is TRBV7-9; D ambiguous. Looked up from germline, CDR1 is SEHNR and CDR2 is FQNEAQ (reference sequence). The CDR3 sequence is 15 residues long. V dropped 4 bases and J dropped 5 bases, with 14 bases sitting between them. The chain's CDR3 is CASSSLGRVTGELFF. As DNA, the CDR3 is TGTGCCAGCAGCTCGCTGGGTAGGGTTACCGGGGAGCTGTTTTTT.

This clone has only one observation. The V call is TRBV15, the J call TRBJ1-5; D gene uncertain. V lost 0 bases and J 8 bases, leaving 14 bases between the germline ends. CDR3 size: 15 residues. Germline V gives CDR1 LNHNV, CDR2 YYDKDF (reference sequence). The CDR3 bases are TGTGCCACCAGCAGAGATTTGCTGGTTGGGGAGCCCCAGCATTTT. It yields the protein CATSRDLLVGEPQHF.

This sequence joins TRBV7-8 and TRBJ1-5, with 7 bases lining up with TRBD1. CDR1 and CDR2 from the germline V gene are SGHVS and FQNEAQ. V shed 4 bases and J 1 base; nucleotides not matched to a gene: 7. The CDR3 covers 16 residues. Here the CDR3 DNA reads TGTGCCAGCAGCTCACAGACAGGGCCAAGCAATCAGCCCCAGCATTTT. It yields the protein CASSSQTGPSNQPQHF.

The chain combines TRBV6-1 with TRBJ2-3, with no clear D. This CDR3 comprises 16 residues. Germline CDR1 is MNHNS and CDR2 is SASEGT. The V and J ends lost 3 bases and 0 bases respectively, with 13 bases between them. DNA of the CDR3: TGTGCCAGCAGTGACCAAGGCCGTCATAGCACAGATACGCAGTATTTT. It codes for CASSDQGRHSTDTQYF.